Sequencing of this T cell receptor (beta chain) was carried out in a study of T cell responses to AZD1222 COVID-19 vaccine. Study-wide background: Recipients boosted at about 4 weeks or about 12 weeks are pooled.

CDR1 MDHEN and CDR2 SYDVKM come from the germline V gene. The CDR3 loop spans 14 amino acids. V was clipped by 6 bases and J by 7 bases, with 16 bases between them. Study results and limitations: Of the AZD1222 recipients, only 5 to 7 were seropositive at baseline. A reported finding is that nearly half of spike-specific TCRs target unmutated variant regions.

Clones were read by immunoSEQ multiplex PCR, and TCRdb kept only the in-frame ones, dropping some. The data show about 120,000 clones, with approximately 87% seen just once and approximately 12% held by the top ten. Concerning this clone: Its antigen remains unidentified.

The sample in question was peripheral blood, obtained on day 0 of AZD1222 vaccination. The chain uses TRBV28 and TRBJ1-5; D is unclear. The TCR comes from an adult in good health. DNA for the CDR3: TGTGCCAGCAGATCTGGACTCCTTTGGCAGCCCCAGCATTTT. Protein product: CASRSGLLWQPQHF.